This T cell receptor (beta chain) was documented in a study of response to subunit inactivated influenza vaccine. Each CDR3 protein is one row after TCRdb ran MiXCR on the RT-PCR reads. This sample yields 250,000 to 350,000 distinct CDR3 sequences, of which about 20% are seen a single time; 10% belongs to the top ten. The CDR3 sequence is 12 residues long. V lost 4 bases and J lost 6, with 9 bases in between. This clonotype was seen a handful of times. The sequencing here drew on PBMCs from blood, taken approximately 20 months after vaccination. The receptor was isolated from a man aged 50 to 69 who received an inactivated influenza vaccine. The genes are TRBV12-3 or TRBV12-4 and TRBJ1-1, with a tentative D call TRBD1 (6 bases). The DNA for the CDR3 is TGTGCCAGCAGTTCAGGGGTCGCTGAAGCTTTCTTT. Translated, it gives CASSSGVAEAFF.